This paragraph covers one TCR beta chain sequence. Its antigen is as yet unknown. Germline V gene sequence: CDR1 SGHTA, CDR2 FQGNSA. The CDR3 length is 12 residues. V lost 1 base to trimming and J lost 13 bases; unmatched junction nucleotides: 5. These data are taken from a study of cytomegalovirus exposure and HLA in healthy donors. Regarding the study as a whole: The study designated 150 or so TCR beta chains cytomegalovirus-associated. Later analysis associated a missense DCLRE1C variant with TCR beta V- and J-gene trimming. Testing in vitro showed a few CMV-associated chains specific for CMV antigens.

The PCR was carried out with 60 Vbeta primers and 13 Jbeta primers. Original methodology: There were about 80 million unique TCR beta chains by a later count, and approximately 10 million of them were shared. The table came from immunoSEQ multiplex PCR; TCRdb's copy has only in-frame clones and leaves some out. V, J and clone size are taken as reported in that table, and D and trimming were inferred from the DNA itself. The table shows approximately 150,000 clones, with about 78% occurring only once. This rearrangement joins TRBV7-2 to TRBJ1-2, with 8 bases aligning to TRBD1. The receptor comes from a woman aged 45-60 years in good health and CMV-seropositive. The sample comprised PBMCs. The CDR3 DNA is TGTGCCAGCAGCTTAGGGGGACAGGCCTCCACCTTC. Protein sequence: CASSLGGQASTF.